These T cell receptor beta chains were read from a single sample in a study of beta chain features in type 1 diabetes. Profiled with immunoSEQ multiplex PCR; TCRdb holds only in-frame clones, not every one. This sample carries some 900,000 clones, roughly 17% of them seen once, and the ten largest clones take around 0.02%. Sequencing was done on a sample of naive CD4+ T cells from blood. The receptors here all came from a woman younger than 35 in good health. CDR3s include the opening cysteine and the closing phenylalanine or tryptophan. A D gene is named only where the DNA matches it firmly. Size values are once, few and many counts, or a class for expanded clones, and some rows have none.

j_call | d_call | clone_size | v_call | cdr3_nt | cdr3_aa
TRBJ2-5 | . | . | TRBV28 | TGTGCCAGCAGTACTAGCCCGCAAGAGACCCAGTACTTC | CASSTSPQETQYF
TRBJ2-7 | . | . | TRBV7-9 | TGTGCCAGCCGTAGACTCCCAGCCTACGAGCAGTACTTC | CASRRLPAYEQYF
TRBJ2-3 | . | few | TRBV7-2 | TGTGCCAGCAGCCCAGCGAGGCCGGCAGATACGCAGTATTTT | CASSPARPADTQYF
TRBJ2-7 | . | few | TRBV7-9 | TGTGCCAGCAGCTTCACACCAACTCCCTCCTACGAGCAGTACTTC | CASSFTPTPSYEQYF
TRBJ2-7 | . | . | TRBV6-5 | TGTGCCAGCAGTTACTCAGGGGTTACCTACGAGCAGTACTTC | CASSYSGVTYEQYF
TRBJ1-5 | . | . | TRBV4-1 | TGCGCCAGCAGCCAAGGGGGTGGGAGTCAGCCCCAGCATTTT | CASSQGGGSQPQHF
TRBJ2-7 | . | few | TRBV29-1 | TGCAGCGCCCCTTCGGCGGGGTTCGACGAGCAGTACTTC | CSAPSAGFDEQYF
TRBJ2-4 | TRBD2 | few | TRBV19 | TGTGCCAGTAGTATAGTTGCTAGCGGAAGCTTAACCAAAAACATTCAGTACTTC | CASSIVASGSLTKNIQYF
TRBJ2-2 | TRBD2 | . | TRBV6-6 | TGTGCCAGCAGACTAGCGGGAGGGCACGGGGAGCTGTTTTTT | CASRLAGGHGELFF
TRBJ2-1 | TRBD2 | . | TRBV11-2 | TGTGCCAGCAGCCCGACTAGCGGGAGCGATGAGCAGTTCTTC | CASSPTSGSDEQFF
TRBJ2-1 | TRBD2 | . | TRBV7-2 | TGTGCCAGCAGCTTAGGTCTAGCGGGAGTGCGGCACACCTACAATGAGCAGTTCTTC | CASSLGLAGVRHTYNEQFF
TRBJ1-1 | . | . | TRBV15 | TGTGCCACCAGCAGAGATCGAAAGAACACTGAAGCTTTCTTT | CATSRDRKNTEAFF
TRBJ2-6 | . | few | TRBV7-9 | TGTGCCAGCTCAGATAGGACGGATGGGGCCAACGTCCTGACTTTC | CASSDRTDGANVLTF
TRBJ2-1 | TRBD2 | few | TRBV7-8 | TGTGCCAGCTCGCCGGGGCTAGCGGCGAATGAGCAGTTCTTC | CASSPGLAANEQFF